This T cell receptor (beta chain) emerged from a study of blood T cells in healthy people across ages. Findings of the study overall: Among T cells, TCR beta diversity per million cells dropped roughly linearly as age rose. Among long-lived donors, naive CD4+ cells were more numerous and diversity higher than in aged donors.

A second PCR of roughly 7 to 11 cycles used a sample-barcoded 5' primer and a J-beta primer mix. Via MiXCR, TCRdb re-called the 5' RACE reads, giving one row per CDR3 protein. The sample has 650,000 to 1,000,000 distinct CDR3 sequences, approximately 35% seen once. Comments on this clonotype: Its cognate antigen is unknown.

PBMCs numbering at least 6 million were isolated per sample. Extracted total RNA amounted to at least 5.5 micrograms for each sample. J lost 4 bases, V lost 3 bases, and 12 bases had no gene match. The CDR3 is made up of 17 amino acids. CDR1 and CDR2 (germline): MDHEN, SYDVKM. The V and J genes are TRBV28 and TRBJ2-3; TRBD2 aligns across 8 bases. The sequence was obtained from a man aged 18 to 30 in good health. The sample consisted of blood. Written as DNA, the CDR3 is TGTGCCAGCAGTTTTATCGGGGGGGCCCATACGCCAGATACGCAGTATTTT. Protein sequence: CASSFIGGAHTPDTQYF.